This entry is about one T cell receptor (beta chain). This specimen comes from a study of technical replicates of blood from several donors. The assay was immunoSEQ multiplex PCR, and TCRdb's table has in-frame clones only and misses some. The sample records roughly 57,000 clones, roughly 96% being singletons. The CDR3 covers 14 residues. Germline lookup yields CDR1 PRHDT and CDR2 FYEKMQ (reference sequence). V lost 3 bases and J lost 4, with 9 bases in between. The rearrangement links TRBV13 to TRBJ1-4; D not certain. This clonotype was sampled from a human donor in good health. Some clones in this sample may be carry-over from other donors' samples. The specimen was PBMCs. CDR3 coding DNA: TGTGCCAGCAGCTTCCGGGGAGTTAATGAAAAACTGTTTTTT. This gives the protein CASSFRGVNEKLFF.